Listed below are T cell receptor beta chains from one sample, sequenced in a study of blood T cell repertoires in COVID-19. The table came from immunoSEQ multiplex PCR; TCRdb's copy has only in-frame clones and leaves some out. Among about 96,000 clones listed, roughly 80% were seen once. Sample: peripheral blood. These receptors were obtained from a woman in her fifties or sixties with acute or convalescent COVID-19. Each CDR3 is given without its conserved first and last residue.

V gene: TRBV6-2/TRBV6-3; J gene: TRBJ1-1; CDR3 protein: ASSYSATEAF
V gene: TRBV6-5; J gene: TRBJ2-7; CDR3 protein: ASSYSKTLLVEQY
V gene: TRBV7-6; J gene: TRBJ1-3; CDR3 protein: ASSLDRQGTGNTIY
V gene: TRBV4-2; J gene: TRBJ2-7; CDR3 protein: ASSQGTSGGFTGEQY
V gene: TRBV5-1; J gene: TRBJ1-6; CDR3 protein: ASRRGGDRVSSPLH
V gene: TRBV18; J gene: TRBJ2-7; CDR3 protein: ASSPRTAVSYEQY
V gene: TRBV18; J gene: TRBJ1-2; CDR3 protein: ASSPPSTGWEYGYT
V gene: TRBV28; J gene: TRBJ1-1; CDR3 protein: AISQGPTEAF
V gene: TRBV28; J gene: TRBJ1-1; CDR3 protein: ASSPLWWVNNLRTEAF
V gene: TRBV7-2; J gene: TRBJ1-2; CDR3 protein: ASSPAGWGYGYT
V gene: TRBV18; J gene: TRBJ1-1; CDR3 protein: ASSPQWNRDTEAF
V gene: TRBV18; J gene: TRBJ1-6; CDR3 protein: ASSAGQGGTPLH
V gene: TRBV30; J gene: TRBJ1-6; CDR3 protein: AWSTGQDNSPLH
V gene: TRBV13; J gene: TRBJ1-2; CDR3 protein: ASSLGYGYT
V gene: TRBV5-1; J gene: TRBJ2-5; CDR3 protein: ASSEAWETQY
V gene: TRBV4-2; J gene: TRBJ2-2; CDR3 protein: ASSHPTSGGIGELF
V gene: TRBV4-2; J gene: TRBJ1-2; CDR3 protein: ASSQDSGNYGYT
V gene: TRBV3-1/TRBV3-2; J gene: TRBJ2-2; CDR3 protein: ASSQVPRVETTGELF
V gene: TRBV11-3; J gene: TRBJ1-6; CDR3 protein: ASSLYYNSPLH
V gene: TRBV6-2/TRBV6-3; J gene: TRBJ2-1; CDR3 protein: ASSGLAGPDYNEQF
V gene: TRBV7-3; J gene: TRBJ2-2; CDR3 protein: ASSSPGGSNTGELF
V gene: TRBV20-1; J gene: TRBJ1-5; CDR3 protein: SASRGELYSNQPQH
V gene: TRBV5-3; J gene: TRBJ2-5; CDR3 protein: ARSSARGGAETQY
V gene: TRBV19; J gene: TRBJ2-7; CDR3 protein: ASSTGTGSLGQY
V gene: TRBV5-1; J gene: TRBJ1-2; CDR3 protein: ASSWTGANYGYT
V gene: TRBV7-6; J gene: TRBJ1-5; CDR3 protein: ASSLAGGNQPQH
V gene: TRBV6-2/TRBV6-3; J gene: TRBJ1-2; CDR3 protein: ATNPRDYGYT
V gene: TRBV5-1; J gene: TRBJ2-5; CDR3 protein: ASSSGQGIQETQY
V gene: TRBV7-9; J gene: TRBJ2-2; CDR3 protein: ASSPDDGLAGGRTGELF
V gene: TRBV28; J gene: TRBJ1-6; CDR3 protein: ASSGQDYNSPLH
V gene: TRBV7-9; J gene: TRBJ2-1; CDR3 protein: ASSPGGRGDLF
V gene: TRBV9; J gene: TRBJ2-3; CDR3 protein: ASSGAGVTDTQY
V gene: TRBV28; J gene: TRBJ1-2; CDR3 protein: ASSLGLDYGYT
V gene: TRBV11-2; J gene: TRBJ1-1; CDR3 protein: ASSLKQNTEAF
V gene: TRBV29-1; J gene: TRBJ1-6; CDR3 protein: SFAADANSPLH
V gene: TRBV23-1; J gene: TRBJ1-5; CDR3 protein: ASREARPVRGNQPQH
V gene: TRBV29-1; J gene: TRBJ2-1; CDR3 protein: SGTGQSVYNEQF
V gene: TRBV29-1; J gene: TRBJ1-3; CDR3 protein: SVRDFRPGNTIY
V gene: TRBV2; J gene: TRBJ2-2; CDR3 protein: ASSDPGQGNTGELF
V gene: TRBV7-8; J gene: TRBJ2-2; CDR3 protein: ASSTRGGLTGELF
V gene: TRBV19; J gene: TRBJ2-7; CDR3 protein: ASSPFSGDYYEQY
V gene: TRBV7-3; J gene: TRBJ2-3; CDR3 protein: ASSLTGGSGPFTDTQY
V gene: TRBV15; J gene: TRBJ2-1; CDR3 protein: ATSRDRSEGF
V gene: TRBV7-3; J gene: TRBJ2-7; CDR3 protein: ASSLSAGGYEQY
V gene: TRBV10-2; J gene: TRBJ2-7; CDR3 protein: ASRASGGAGYEQY
V gene: TRBV11-3; J gene: TRBJ2-2; CDR3 protein: ASSLGGMGNTGELF